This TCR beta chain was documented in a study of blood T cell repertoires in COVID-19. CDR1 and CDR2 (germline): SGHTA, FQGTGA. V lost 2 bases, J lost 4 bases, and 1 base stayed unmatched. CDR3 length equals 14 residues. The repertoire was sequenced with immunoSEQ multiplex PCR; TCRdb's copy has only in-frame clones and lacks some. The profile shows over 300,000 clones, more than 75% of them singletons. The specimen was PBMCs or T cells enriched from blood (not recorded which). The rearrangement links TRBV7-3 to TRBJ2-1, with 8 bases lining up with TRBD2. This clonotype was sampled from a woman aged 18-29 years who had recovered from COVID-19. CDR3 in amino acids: CASSLLAGYNEQFF. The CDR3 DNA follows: TGTGCCAGCAGCTTACTAGCGGGTTACAATGAGCAGTTCTTC.